A single sample is the source of the 25 T cell receptor beta chains below, sequenced in a study of blood T cell repertoires in COVID-19. The repertoire was sequenced with immunoSEQ multiplex PCR; TCRdb's copy has only in-frame clones and lacks some. The table has around 300,000 clones, roughly nine tenths seen once; the top ten hold 2% to 2.5%. The sample consisted of peripheral blood. These receptors were obtained from a middle-aged man with acute or convalescent COVID-19.

The chain joins TRBV13 to TRBJ1-6; D unclear. The germline V gene has CDR1 PRHDT and CDR2 FYEKMQ (reference sequence). The CDR3 has 16 residues. V lost 2 bases and J 7 bases, leaving 15 bases between the germline ends. The CDR3 loop is CASSLRTGSRNSPLHF. The CDR3 nucleotides are TGTGCCAGCAGCTTAAGAACTGGGTCTAGGAATTCACCCCTCCACTTT.

The gene calls are TRBV29-1 and TRBJ2-7; TRBD2 agrees at 13 bases. The CDR3 is made up of 18 amino acids. The V segment lost 1 base and the J segment 5 bases; nucleotides outside the gene matches: 14. CDR1 is SQVTM, CDR2 ANQGSEA, per germline. CDR3 nucleotide sequence: TGCAGCGTTGAAGGACTAGCGGGGGGCCCCTCTCATGGAAACGAGCAGTACTTC. Its protein product is CSVEGLAGGPSHGNEQYF.

The chain couples TRBV6-6 to TRBJ1-6; D might be TRBD1 (6 bases). With 4 bases removed from V and 14 bases from J, the gap between germline ends came to 15 bases. The CDR3 is made up of 13 amino acids. CDR1 and CDR2 (germline): MNHNY, SVGAGI (reference sequence). CDR3 DNA: TGTGCCAGCAGTTCCTTCATACAGGGTACCCTCCACTTT. Residues: CASSSFIQGTLHF.

The gene calls are TRBV9 and TRBJ1-3; no firm D call. Between the trimmed V and J ends, which lost 0 bases and 2 bases, there was a span of 6 bases. The CDR3 has 14 residues. Germline V gene data show CDR1 as SGDLS and CDR2 as YYNGEE. CDR3 amino acids: CASSVGGTGNTIYF. The CDR3 bases are TGTGCCAGCAGCGTAGGAGGGACTGGAAACACCATATATTTT.

The CDR3 sequence is CASSQEAGQGLGAFF. The DNA of the CDR3 is TGTGCCAGCAGCCAAGAGGCGGGACAGGGATTGGGAGCTTTCTTT. This chain links TRBV4-2 with TRBJ1-1; 9 bases fit TRBD1. V gave up 0 bases and J gave up 10 bases; unmatched junction bases: 9. Germline CDR1 LGHNA, CDR2 YNFKEQ. This CDR3 spans 15 amino acids.

This clone was found once. V is TRBV6-5 and J is TRBJ2-2, with TRBD2 matching over 11 bases. Trimming cost V 1 base and J 8 bases; bases outside gene matches: 6. Germline CDR1 is MNHEY and CDR2 is SVGAGI. The CDR3 loop spans 16 amino acids. This chain's CDR3 is CASSYLGLAVTGELFF. In DNA, the CDR3 is TGTGCCAGCAGTTACTTGGGACTAGCGGTTACTGGGGAGCTGTTTTTT.

To note about this clone: A much larger clonotype is one base distant, so this may be a read error. The V gene is TRBV19, the J gene TRBJ1-5, with D hard to call. The ends were cut back, 6 bases at V and 0 bases at J, with 3 bases in the middle. CDR3 length: 12 amino acids. Germline CDR1 and CDR2: LNHDA and SQIVND (reference sequence). The CDR3 reads CASRYSNQPQHF. The CDR3 DNA reads TGTGCCAGTAGATATAGCAATCAGCCCCAGCATTTT.

The V call is TRBV5-1, the J call TRBJ2-1; 8 nucleotides match TRBD2. Germline V gene data show CDR1 as SGHRS and CDR2 as YFSETQ. V lost 4 bases and J lost 0; bases outside the gene matches: 9. The CDR3 runs to 17 residues. The CDR3 DNA reads TGCGCCAGCAGCCCGGGGACGGGGGGGAGCTCCTACAATGAGCAGTTCTTC. Its protein is CASSPGTGGSSYNEQFF.

The chain carries TRBV6-6 and TRBJ1-2; weak D call: TRBD1 (5 bases). The V end lost 5 bases, the J end lost 2 bases, and 15 bases lay between the germline ends. Germline CDR1 reads MNHNY; CDR2 reads SVGAGI (reference sequence). The CDR3 loop spans 15 amino acids. CDR3 sequence (DNA): TGTGCCAGCAGTCGTGACAGTGTAGGGAACTATGGCTACACCTTC. Protein: CASSRDSVGNYGYTF.

The V gene is TRBV12-3 or TRBV12-4, the J gene TRBJ2-7; possible D gene TRBD1, 6 bases. There are 13 residues in the CDR3. The V gene lost 3 bases and the J gene lost 5 bases, with 11 bases spanning the gap. The CDR3 is CASSFSDRNEQYF. In DNA form, the CDR3 reads TGTGCCAGCAGTTTCTCCGACAGGAACGAGCAGTACTTC.

This chain links TRBV6-1 with TRBJ1-1; D gene ambiguous. The CDR3 has 16 amino acids. Trimming stripped 2 bases from V and 1 base from J, with 14 bases between. CDR1 is MNHNS, CDR2 SASEGT, per germline. The CDR3, as DNA: TGTGCCAGCAGTGAAACTATGTCCGCGGGGAACACTGAAGCTTTCTTT. Residues: CASSETMSAGNTEAFF.

This sequence joins TRBV14 and TRBJ2-2, with D tentatively TRBD1 (6 bases). The CDR3 is made up of 14 amino acids. Germline CDR1 reads SGHDN; CDR2 reads FVKESK. V was shortened by 1 base and J by 6 bases, with 9 bases between the two germline ends. The CDR3 region is CASSQGGLAGELFF. CDR3 coding DNA: TGTGCCAGCAGCCAAGGGGGGCTCGCCGGGGAGCTGTTTTTT.

The CDR3 loop is CASSAGQGTRAKGYTF. The CDR3 nucleotides read TGTGCCAGCAGCGCCGGACAGGGGACCCGAGCAAAGGGCTACACCTTC. The chain joins TRBV2 to TRBJ1-2, with TRBD1 matching 9 bases. The CDR3 spans 16 residues. Trimming removed 6 bases from V and 8 bases from J; junction bases left unmatched: 16. Germline CDR1 SNHLY, CDR2 FYNNEI.

The genes are TRBV9 and TRBJ2-2; 7 bases are a match to TRBD2. With V trimmed by 6 bases and J by 4 bases, 6 bases remained unmatched. Germline V gene data show CDR1 as SGDLS and CDR2 as YYNGEE. This CDR3 is 14 amino acids long. The chain's CDR3 is CASTQGGFTGELFF. CDR3 coding DNA: TGTGCCAGCACCCAGGGAGGGTTCACCGGGGAGCTGTTTTTT.

This clone appeared a single time. This chain connects TRBV5-1 to TRBJ2-5; 7 nucleotides align to TRBD2. CDR3 length: 13 residues. V lost 8 bases to trimming and J lost 2 bases; unmatched junction nucleotides: 6. Germline CDR1 reads SGHRS; CDR2 reads YFSETQ. CDR3: CASGTTKQETQYF. The DNA for the CDR3 is TGCGCCAGTGGGACTACCAAACAAGAGACCCAGTACTTC.

Details on this clone: The junction departs from germline at one end; a sequencing error may be responsible. The J gene is TRBJ1-5, the V gene TRBV19; no clear D. The CDR3 consists of 10 residues. The germline CDR1 and CDR2 sequences are LNHDA and SQIVND (reference sequence). This CDR3 reads CASKEALWYF. The CDR3 DNA reads TGTGCCAGTAAGGAGGCCCTGTGGTATTTT.

This sequence joins TRBV11-3 and TRBJ2-2; D gene uncertain. V was clipped by 5 bases and J by 5 bases, with 9 bases between them. CDR3 length: 13 amino acids. In germline, CDR1 is SGHNT, CDR2 YENEEA. Here the CDR3 reads CASSPFPTGELFF. The CDR3 DNA is TGTGCCAGCAGCCCCTTCCCGACCGGGGAGCTGTTTTTT.

The chain uses TRBV5-1 and TRBJ2-7, with D tentatively TRBD1 (6 bases). V lost 3 bases and J lost 3, with 10 bases in between. The CDR3 is made up of 13 amino acids. Germline V gene sequence: CDR1 SGHRS, CDR2 YFSETQ. CDR3: CASSWDMGYEQYF. For the CDR3, the DNA is TGCGCCAGCAGCTGGGACATGGGCTACGAGCAGTACTTC.

The chain is built from TRBV3-1 (or the pseudogene TRBV3-2) and TRBJ1-5; D is uncertain. The CDR3 covers 12 residues. Germline-derived CDR1 and CDR2 are LGHDT and YNNKEL (reference sequence). Trimming left V 2 bases short and J 6 bases short, with 5 bases between. The CDR3 sequence is CASSQIGQPQHF. DNA for the CDR3: TGTGCCAGCAGCCAAATCGGTCAGCCCCAGCATTTT.

The chain employs TRBV9 and TRBJ2-7, with 9 bases identical to TRBD1. The CDR3 has 16 residues. Germline V gene lookup returns CDR1 SGDLS and CDR2 YYNGEE. Trimming cost V 4 bases and J 3 bases; bases outside gene matches: 11. In DNA form, the CDR3 reads TGTGCCAGCAGCCGACAGTTGGGGGACAGGGACTACGAGCAGTACTTC. This codes for CASSRQLGDRDYEQYF. Full variable domain (missing parts from reference TRBV9 and TRBJ2-7): DSGVTQTPKHLITATGQRVTLRCSPRSGDLSVYWYQQSLDQGLQFLIQYYNGEERAKGNILERFSAQQFPDLHSELNLSSLELGDSALYFCASSRQLGDRDYEQYFGPGTRLTVT.

The genes are TRBV29-1 and TRBJ1-5; D possibly corresponds to TRBD1 (5 bases). Germline CDR1 and CDR2: SQVTM and ANQGSEA. Trimming took 8 bases from V and 3 from J, leaving 17 bases between them. CDR3 length: 14 amino acids. The chain's CDR3 is CSISGGGDNQPQHF. CDR3 nucleotide sequence: TGCAGCATCTCGGGGGGTGGTGACAATCAGCCCCAGCATTTT.

V gene TRBV11-2 combines with J gene TRBJ1-1, with a tentative D call TRBD1 (6 bases). This CDR3 is 17 amino acids long. In germline, CDR1 is SGHAT, CDR2 FQNNGV. The V end was cut by 0 bases, the J end by 4 bases, with 18 bases between. CDR3 sequence: CASSLEIVGAGSTEAFF. The CDR3 bases are TGTGCCAGCAGCTTAGAAATCGTGGGGGCAGGCAGCACTGAAGCTTTCTTT. Filled out from reference TRBV11-2 and TRBJ1-1, the complete variable domain reads EAGVAQSPRYKIIEKRQSVAFWCNPISGHATLYWYQQILGQGPKLLIQFQNNGVVDDSQLPKDRFSAERLKGVDSTLKIQPAKLEDSAVYLCASSLEIVGAGSTEAFFGQGTRLTVV.

V gene TRBV10-3 combines with J gene TRBJ1-5; D remains unclear. Trimming left V 3 bases short and J 7 bases short, with 10 bases between. CDR3 size: 13 residues. Looked up from germline, CDR1 is ENHRY and CDR2 is SYGVKD. In nucleotides, the CDR3 is TGTGCCATCAGTGACGGGAGTGGACAGCCCCAGCATTTT. Amino acid sequence: CAISDGSGQPQHF.

The chain uses TRBV11-2 and TRBJ1-5; D unclear. The V and J ends lost 0 bases and 4 bases respectively, with 7 bases between them. The CDR3 has 14 residues. CDR1 and CDR2 (germline): SGHAT, FQNNGV. The CDR3, as DNA: TGTGCCAGCAGCTTAGATCCGAGTAATCAGCCCCAGCATTTT. It yields the protein CASSLDPSNQPQHF.

The gene calls are TRBV7-2 and TRBJ1-2; tentatively, D is TRBD1 (5 bases). V was pared by 2 bases and J by 2 bases, with 6 bases between. The CDR3 extends over 13 amino acids. CDR1 is SGHTA, CDR2 FQGNSA, per germline. In DNA form, the CDR3 reads TGTGCCAGCAGCTTACGGGGGAACTATGGCTACACCTTC. Translated: CASSLRGNYGYTF. The complete variable domain, with remaining parts taken from reference TRBV7-2 and TRBJ1-2, reads GAGVSQSPSNKVTEKGKDVELRCDPISGHTALYWYRQSLGQGLEFLIYFQGNSAPDKSGLPSDRFSAERTGGSVSTLTIQRTQQEDSAVYLCASSLRGNYGYTFGSGTRLTVV.